The present T cell receptor (beta chain) was sequenced within a study of shared clonotypes between healthy human individuals. Turning to this clone: Its cognate antigen is unknown.

Deep-level settings were used for running the assay. An even split of each subset's genomic DNA across several immunoSEQ plates was performed. Generated by immunoSEQ multiplex PCR, the TCRdb table keeps only in-frame clones and is missing some. The table has approximately 1.4 million clones, around 98% seen once. CDR1 is SGHDT and CDR2 is YYEEEE in the germline V gene. The CDR3 has 14 residues. Losses at the gene ends were 4 bases for V and 4 bases for J; bases not matched to a gene: 6. Overall study findings and caveats: Non-shared clonotypes had lower generation probabilities than clonotypes shared by all four sorted-subset donors.

Each sample came from a Caucasian adult donor living in Nashville, Tennessee. This rearrangement joins TRBV5-6 to TRBJ2-7; 9 bases map to TRBD1. Sequenced sample: naive CD4+ T cells sorted from blood. As for subset: CD45RA+ positively selected. The TCR sequence derives from a man aged 25 to 40 in good health. DNA for the CDR3: TGTGCCAGCAGCACACAAGGACAGGGGTACGAGCAGTACTTC. Encoded protein: CASSTQGQGYEQYF.